This section outlines one T cell receptor beta chain sequence together with its context. These data belong to a study of blood T cell repertoires in COVID-19. Study-level information: Sample material is recorded as cDNA or gDNA derived from T cells, B-cell-depleted T cells, or PBMCs.

The authors' processing: Researchers report that nucleated cell counts were estimated from reference gene primer amplification. Repertoires were generated with immunoSEQ multiplex PCR, while TCRdb's copy carries only in-frame clones and drops some. V and J calls and clone size are those listed in that table; D and trimming were worked out from the DNA. This table has 110,000 to 150,000 clones, approximately 85% appearing once. The CDR3 is 16 residues long. CDR1 is SEHNR, CDR2 FQNEAQ, per germline (reference sequence). V lost 5 bases, J lost 5 bases, and 14 bases stayed unmatched. The source of this sequence is a man in his fifties with acute or convalescent COVID-19. The gene calls are TRBV7-9 and TRBJ2-5; 7 bases map to TRBD1. The specimen sequenced was peripheral blood. The CDR3 spells CASSQTTTGLWETQYF. For the CDR3, the DNA is TGTGCCAGCAGCCAAACCACGACAGGGCTCTGGGAGACCCAGTACTTC.